These 11 T cell receptor beta chains were all obtained from the same sample, sequenced in a study of shared clonotypes between healthy human individuals (dated by TCRdb to between 2020 and 2021). The method was the immunoSEQ multiplex PCR assay. TCRdb re-hosts the immuneACCESS table, in-frame sequences only. Its copies lack some clones; in the studies checked, an unresolved V gene accounts for under half of them, and the cause for the rest is not known. For this sample the table gives 450,000 to 500,000 clones, of which about 79% were detected only once. Over 10% of the sample rests with the top ten. Material for sequencing was PBMCs. These receptor sequences come from a woman between 40 and 55 years old in good health. Some clones in this sample may be carry-over from other donors' samples.

J is TRBJ2-7 and V is TRBV29-1, with 10 bases fitting TRBD2. Trimming at V came to 7 bases and at J to 0 bases, leaving 6 bases not matched to a gene. The CDR3 totals 14 residues. Germline V gene lookup returns CDR1 SQVTM and CDR2 ANQGSEA. CDR3 region: CSAGTSVNSYEQYF. The CDR3 DNA sequence: TGCAGCGCTGGGACTAGCGTGAACTCCTACGAGCAGTACTTC.

This sequence joins TRBV28 and TRBJ2-2; 8 bases fit TRBD1. The CDR3 sequence is 15 residues long. V lost 5 bases, J lost 4 bases, and 6 bases stayed unmatched. Germline V gene sequence: CDR1 MDHEN, CDR2 SYDVKM. The CDR3 bases are TGTGCCAGCAGTGCAGGGGGCGGAAGCACCGGGGAGCTGTTTTTT. Residues: CASSAGGGSTGELFF.

The rearrangement joins TRBV7-6 to TRBJ1-3; unclear D gene. This CDR3 contains 15 residues. V was pared by 5 bases and J by 0 bases, with 11 bases between. CDR1 and CDR2 from the germline V gene are SGHVS and FNYEAQ. This CDR3 is CASSVGPGSGNTIYF. The CDR3, as DNA: TGTGCCAGCAGCGTAGGGCCGGGCTCTGGAAACACCATATATTTT.

The rearrangement joins TRBV2 to TRBJ2-7; 10 bases align to TRBD1. Germline V gene data show CDR1 as SNHLY and CDR2 as FYNNEI. With V trimmed by 6 bases and J by 6 bases, 8 bases remained unmatched. The CDR3 sequence is 14 residues long. CDR3 sequence: CASSLGTGASEQYF. CDR3 sequence (DNA): TGTGCCAGCAGCCTAGGGACAGGGGCAAGCGAGCAGTACTTC.

CDR3 sequence: CASSMTGWGNTEAFF. The CDR3 bases are TGTGCCAGTAGTATGACAGGGTGGGGGAACACTGAAGCTTTCTTT. The chain joins TRBV19 to TRBJ1-1; the match to TRBD1 covers 7 bases. CDR1 is LNHDA, CDR2 SQIVND, per germline (reference sequence). Losses at the gene ends were 3 bases for V and 1 base for J; bases not matched to a gene: 5. The CDR3 runs 15 residues.

A word on this clone: The same CDR3 is also encoded by other DNA sequences in this sample. The chain combines TRBV30 with TRBJ1-5, with D uncertain. The CDR3 runs to 13 residues. Germline V gene data show CDR1 as GTSNPN and CDR2 as SVGIG (reference sequence). V lost 0 bases and J lost 4, with 7 bases in between. CDR3 loop: CAWSVEGNQPQHF. The DNA of the CDR3 is TGTGCCTGGAGTGTTGAGGGAAATCAGCCCCAGCATTTT.

This chain joins TRBV27 and TRBJ1-2; 8 bases fit TRBD1. From germline, CDR1 is MNHEY and CDR2 SMNVEV (reference sequence). Losses at the gene ends were 5 bases for V and 3 bases for J; bases not matched to a gene: 5. The CDR3 contains 14 residues. CDR3 in DNA: TGTGCCAGCAGTCGACAGGGGATCGACTATGGCTACACCTTC. Protein sequence: CASSRQGIDYGYTF.

This clone was seen more than once but under ten times. A far larger clone is one nucleotide away, so this likely arose from a read error. The sample has other DNA sequences that encode this CDR3 too. This sequence joins TRBV29-1 and TRBJ2-1; 10 positions agree with TRBD2. Germline loops: CDR1 SQVTM, CDR2 ANQGSEA. The CDR3 totals 13 residues. The J segment lost 7 bases and the V segment lost 2 bases, leaving 2 bases of the junction unmatched. The CDR3 loop reads CSVESGRGNEQFF. The CDR3 DNA follows: TGCAGCGTTGAAAGCGGGAGGGGTAATGAGCAGTTCTTC.

This clone was seen only a few times. The rearrangement links TRBV6-1 to TRBJ1-2, with 7 positions matching TRBD1. CDR3 length equals 15 residues. Per the germline V gene, CDR1 is MNHNS and CDR2 is SASEGT. Trimming removed 3 bases from V and 0 bases from J; junction bases left unmatched: 4. For the CDR3, the DNA is TGTGCCAGCAGTGACGACAGGGCACCTAACTATGGCTACACCTTC. As protein: CASSDDRAPNYGYTF.

This chain uses TRBV27 with TRBJ2-7; the match to TRBD2 covers 8 bases. The V segment lost 6 bases and the J segment 3 bases; nucleotides outside the gene matches: 10. Germline V gene data show CDR1 as MNHEY and CDR2 as SMNVEV (reference sequence). This CDR3 spans 15 amino acids. The CDR3 region has the DNA TGTGCCAGCAGCTTAGCGGGACTCGGGGTCTACGAGCAGTACTTC. Its protein product is CASSLAGLGVYEQYF.

The gene calls are TRBV11-2 and TRBJ2-7, with 7 bases matching TRBD2. CDR3 length: 13 residues. In germline, CDR1 is SGHAT, CDR2 FQNNGV. V lost 1 base to trimming and J lost 6 bases; unmatched junction nucleotides: 3. CDR3 sequence reads: CASSLAPGGEQYF. In nucleotides, the CDR3 is TGTGCCAGCAGCTTAGCTCCGGGGGGCGAGCAGTACTTC.